The 6 T cell receptor beta chains given below trace back to one sample, sequenced in a study of shared clonotypes between healthy human individuals. Assay used: immunoSEQ multiplex PCR; TCRdb lists only in-frame clones, some missing. The sample lists about 710,000 clones; around 77% were seen once. Sample: memory CD4+ T cells sorted from blood. Subset defined: CD45RA-negative fraction. The receptors were sampled from a woman aged 25 to 39 in good health.

This chain links TRBV18 with TRBJ2-1; 8 nucleotides align to TRBD2. With 3 bases clipped from V and 6 bases from J, the junction kept 13 bases outside the gene matches. Germline CDR1 reads KGHSH; CDR2 reads LQKENI. This CDR3 is 17 amino acids long. The CDR3 region has the DNA TGTGCCAGCTCACCCCCCCCCGCTAGCGGGTTCTCCAATGAGCAGTTCTTC. Protein sequence: CASSPPPASGFSNEQFF.

This chain links TRBV19 with TRBJ1-1; no definite D call. The V gene lost 0 bases and the J gene lost 7 bases, with 9 bases spanning the gap. Germline lookup yields CDR1 LNHDA and CDR2 SQIVND (reference sequence). The CDR3 is 13 residues long. CDR3 bases: TGTGCCAGTAGTATAGACCACACGAGTGAAGCTTTCTTT. It yields the protein CASSIDHTSEAFF.

CDR3 coding DNA: TGTGCCAGCTCACCAAACAGGGGAGGCACAGATACGCAGTATTTT. It specifies CASSPNRGGTDTQYF. The V gene is TRBV18, the J gene TRBJ2-3, with TRBD1 identical over 7 bases. This CDR3 is built from 15 residues. V gave up 2 bases and J gave up 1 base; unmatched junction bases: 3. CDR1 and CDR2 from the germline V gene are KGHSH and LQKENI.

This chain joins TRBV7-7 and TRBJ2-5; D possibly uses TRBD1 or TRBD2 (5 bases each). The length of the CDR3 is 17 residues. V was shortened by 1 base and J by 4 bases, with 19 bases between the two germline ends. Germline CDR1 and CDR2: SSHAT and FNYEAQ (reference sequence). DNA of the CDR3: TGTGCCAGCAGCTTAGAAGCCGGGACCCAGGGATTAGAGACCCAGTACTTC. Its protein is CASSLEAGTQGLETQYF.

The chain joins TRBV6-1 to TRBJ2-7; TRBD2 matches 14 bases. Trimming removed 1 base from V and 7 bases from J; junction bases left unmatched: 9. CDR3 length: 17 amino acids. The V gene's germline CDR1 is MNHNS and CDR2 SASEGT. DNA for the CDR3: TGTGCCAGCAGTGAAGGGGGGACTAGCGGGAGAGTGGGGGAGCAGTACTTC. Residues: CASSEGGTSGRVGEQYF.

The chain employs TRBV15 and TRBJ2-3; D remains ambiguous. The V end was cut by 0 bases, the J end by 10 bases, with 8 bases between. CDR3 length: 12 amino acids. Germline lookup yields CDR1 LNHNV and CDR2 YYDKDF (reference sequence). The CDR3 protein is CATSRERGAQYF. As DNA, the CDR3 is TGTGCCACCAGCAGAGAGAGAGGCGCGCAGTATTTT.